These T cell receptor beta chains were read from a single sample in a study of shared clonotypes between healthy human individuals. Profiling relied on immunoSEQ multiplex PCR, and the TCRdb table lists in-frame clones only, not all of them. The table records about 490,000 clones, around three quarters of them present only once. Sequencing was performed on PBMCs. All receptors derive from a woman in her forties in good health. Some clones in this sample may be carry-over from other donors' samples. Each CDR3 is given with its conserved first and last residue. A D gene is named only where the DNA matches it firmly. Not every row has a clone size; where given, it reads once, few, many or a size class.

clone size	V gene	CDR3 length	D gene	J gene	CDR3 DNA	CDR3 protein
-	TRBV6-5	14	-	TRBJ1-2	TGTGCCAGCAGCCACCCCATCGGGCTTTATGGCTACACCTTC	CASSHPIGLYGYTF
-	TRBV6-7	15	-	TRBJ1-5	TGTGCCAGCAGGCCCAGGGGCTGGAGCAATCAGCCCCAGCATTTT	CASRPRGWSNQPQHF
few	TRBV7-2	12	-	TRBJ1-5	TGTGCCACAGGGTACGGCAATCAGCCCCAGCATTTT	CATGYGNQPQHF
-	TRBV28	12	-	TRBJ2-5	TGTGCCAACGGACCCCCGGGAGAGACCCAGTACTTC	CANGPPGETQYF
-	TRBV6-6	12	-	TRBJ2-7	TGTGCCAGCAGTTACTCGAAGGACGAGCAGTACTTC	CASSYSKDEQYF
-	TRBV5-1	14	TRBD2	TRBJ2-7	TGCGCCAGCAGCTCTAGCGGGAGTTCCTACGAGCAGTACTTC	CASSSSGSSYEQYF
-	TRBV19	13	TRBD2	TRBJ2-1	TGTGCCAGTAGTACCACTAGCGGGAGGCCACGGTTCTTC	CASSTTSGRPRFF
few	TRBV11-3	16	TRBD2	TRBJ2-3	TGTGCCAGCAGCTTAGGAGGGAGGGCCGGCACAGATACGCAGTATTTT	CASSLGGRAGTDTQYF
-	TRBV6-5	13	-	TRBJ1-5	TGTGCCAGCAGTGATCTTAGCAATCAGCCCCAGCATTTT	CASSDLSNQPQHF
-	TRBV18	16	TRBD2	TRBJ2-7	TGTGCCAGCTCCCCGACCTCAGCGGGAGGGGACGGCGAGCAGTACTTC	CASSPTSAGGDGEQYF
many	TRBV5-1	14	TRBD2	TRBJ2-7	TGCGCCAGCAGCTTTCGAGCGGGAGGGTACGAGCAGTACTTC	CASSFRAGGYEQYF
-	TRBV7-2	14	-	TRBJ2-5	TGTGCCAGCAGCCGTCTAGCTAACCAAGAGACCCAGTACTTC	CASSRLANQETQYF
-	TRBV29-1	11	-	TRBJ2-1	TGCAGCGTCGGACACTACAATGAGCAGTTCTTC	CSVGHYNEQFF
-	TRBV28	13	TRBD1	TRBJ2-5	TGTGCCAGCAGAACTCAGGGGGCGGAGACCCAGTACTTC	CASRTQGAETQYF
-	TRBV5-4	15	-	TRBJ2-5	TGTGCCAGCAGCCTTGACCAAAATCGAGCAGAGACCCAGTACTTC	CASSLDQNRAETQYF
-	TRBV11-3	16	-	TRBJ2-1	TGTGCCAGCAGCACCCAAGCTGTAGGCGCCTACAATGAGCAGTTCTTC	CASSTQAVGAYNEQFF